This TCR beta chain was profiled in a study of vaccination and CD4 T cells after COVID-19 (dated by TCRdb to 2022 to 2024). Turning to the overall study: In the convalescent cohort there were six males and four females, among whom were two Hispanic individuals, seven Caucasians, two Asians and one multiracial person. Participants received two doses of either the Pfizer-BioNTech BNT162b2 vaccine (n=8) or the Moderna mRNA-1273 vaccine (n=2). Post-COVID blood samples were collected from convalescent patients a median of roughly 100 days after diagnosis, with a range of roughly 30 to 161 days. Post-vaccine blood samples were obtained a median of around 67 days after the second vaccine dose, with a range of 14 to 241 days. For stimulating the cultures, overlapping spike peptide pools were used, derived from SARS-CoV-2 as well as from the common cold coronaviruses HCoV-NL63, HCoV-OC43 and HCoV-229E. In control cultures, a CEFX viral epitope pool was used as positive control, an HIV-1 Nef peptide pool was used as negative control, or no peptide was added. In under 13 COVID-19 convalescent patients and a handful of infection-naive healthy vaccine recipients, researchers compared the spike-specific CD4+ TCR repertoire from before mRNA vaccination with the repertoire from after. In an earlier paper using these donors, memory CD4+ T cell crossreactivity between SARS-CoV-2 and common cold coronavirus spike proteins was assessed at the TCR clonotype level. General conclusions and limits of the study: Of the vaccine-specific clones found in convalescent patients, nearly all (304 of 307) were mono-reactive for SARS-CoV-2 spike instead of being cross-reactive with common cold coronaviruses. An increase in the median number of SARS-CoV-2-reactive clonotypes from more than 20 after infection to 35 to 40 after vaccination was observed, but the change was not found to be significant. Among convalescent patients, a median 86.3% of the SARS-CoV-2-reactive clones seen after vaccination appeared only after vaccination, which suggests priming specific to the vaccine. The study included relatively few convalescent patients and did not analyze early timepoints after natural infection.

V loses 6 bases, J loses 3 bases, and the germline ends lie 5 bases apart. The germline V gene yields SQVTM for CDR1 and ANQGSEA for CDR2. The CDR3 has 10 amino acids, counting the end cysteine and phenylalanine. The sequence is cut down to CDR3 DNA, 30 bases in frame from base 1. The protocol used for the library was PCR. DNA from cultured CD4+ T cells was subjected to TCR sequencing with the Oncomine TCR Beta short-read assay at the Johns Hopkins FTIC core. Genomic DNA was extracted from the cultured CD4+ T cells with the QIAamp micro DNA kit. Oncomine TCR Beta libraries from cultured CD4+ T cells were pooled using unique dual indexes and sequenced on an Illumina iSeq 100. Processing in the source paper ran as follows. Non-productive sequences were removed, and CDR3s not starting with C, not ending with F or W, or shorter than 7 amino acids were discarded. Antigen-specific clonotypes were identified with the MANAFEST web application by comparing peptide-stimulated wells with reference and other culture wells. Positive clones required FDR below 0.05, an odds ratio above 5, and productive frequency above 0.1% in at least two of three replicate wells. A clonotype was classed as cross-reactive if the clonotype showed significant expansion both in SARS-CoV-2 spike wells and in at least one common cold coronavirus spike condition. Levenshtein distances (stringdist) and unrooted phylogenetic trees (ape) in R version 3.6.1 were used to assess CDR3 homology. TCRdb's own reprocessing of the public reads used fastp at Q25 and MiXCR and kept productive beta chains. Identical CDR3 protein sequences are pooled into one entry, listed with their most common genes and DNA. Clone size and V and J calls follow TCRdb, not the original study. The sample table contains several thousand distinct CDR3 sequences; only one count was recorded for about 41% of them. The ten largest clonotypes hold under 40% of the sample.

What this sample's treatment or condition label stands for: 10-day PBMC culture with coronavirus spike peptide pools or control peptides (ViraFEST assay). CD4+ T cells from unexposed donors were collected before the COVID-19 pandemic (2011-2018). The ViraFEST assay was used in the study, in which antigen-specific T cells were expanded with peptide pools and expanded clonotypes were subsequently identified by TCR sequencing. Each well held some 2 million PBMCs cultured with roughly 10 ug/ml peptide pools in IMDM containing around 4.5% human AB serum and 8 to 10 IU/ml IL-2. Half of the culture medium was replaced with fresh IL-2-containing medium on days 3 and 7. After less than twelve days of culture, CD4+ T cells were isolated by negative selection with the EasySep CD4+ T cell isolation kit. As cell number allowed, CD4+ T cells from unexposed donors were tested for reactivity to SARS-CoV-2 S and N and to four common cold coronavirus spike pools. Ficoll-Paque Plus gradient centrifugation was used to isolate PBMCs from whole blood, and the isolated PBMCs were then either used fresh or cryopreserved at -140C. Culture conditions were generally each tested in triplicate wells. Leukapheresis product for the unexposed donors was bought commercially.

This clonotype appeared once. Its recognized antigen is unknown. Nothing much larger sits one base from this clone, and base qualities are not available. Just one read gives weak support. The rearranged chain carries TRBV29-1 and TRBJ1-1, with no D gene named confidently. The sequenced sample was CD4+ T cells from blood, cultured in vitro. The receptor comes from a human donor in good health. The CDR3 region reads CSVGDTEAFF. Read as DNA, the sequence is TGCAGCGTCGGTGACACTGAAGCTTTCTTT. Full variable domain (CDR3 extended with the reference TRBV29-1 and TRBJ1-1 proteins): SAVISQKPSRDICQRGTSLTIQCQVDSQVTMMFWYRQQPGQSLTLIATANQGSEATYESGFVIDKFPISRPNLTFSTLTVSNMSPEDSSIYLCSVGDTEAFFGQGTRLTVV.